This TCR beta chain is drawn from a study of blood T cell repertoires in COVID-19. Sequencing was performed with immunoSEQ multiplex PCR; in TCRdb, only in-frame clones are kept and a portion is missing. The sample lists some 110,000 clones; approximately 88% were seen once. Germline lookup yields CDR1 LNHDA and CDR2 SQIVND (reference sequence). With 2 bases removed from V and 1 base from J, the gap between germline ends came to 6 bases. This CDR3 contains 15 residues. The V gene is TRBV19, the J gene TRBJ2-6; D is unclear. The receptor was derived from a man aged 55-75 years with acute or convalescent COVID-19. Sequencing was performed on peripheral blood. CDR3 bases: TGTGCCAGTAGTATAACTCCGTCTGGGGCCAACGTCCTGACTTTC. It translates to CASSITPSGANVLTF.